Given below is one T cell receptor (beta chain) in context. These data come from a study of blood T cell repertoires in COVID-19. About the study: Sources were T cells, B-cell-depleted T cells, or PBMCs; the material itself was cDNA or gDNA.

Sequencing used immunoSEQ multiplex PCR; TCRdb keeps in-frame clones, though not all of them. The table includes around 40,000 clones, about nine tenths detected once. Sequences were obtained from peripheral blood. This clonotype originated in a human donor in a cohort sampled during active COVID-19.

CDR3 in DNA: TGTGCCAGCAGTGAATCGGTTTCGAACTATGGCTACACCTTC. This translates into CASSESVSNYGYTF. The chain is built from TRBV25-1 and TRBJ1-2; D is ambiguous. Trimming removed 1 base from V and 2 bases from J, with 8 bases in between. Germline V gene sequence: CDR1 MGHDK, CDR2 SYGVNS. The length of the CDR3 is 14 residues.